Sequencing of this T cell receptor (beta chain) was carried out in a study of T cell responses to AZD1222 COVID-19 vaccine. CDR1 is MNHEY and CDR2 is SVGAGI in the germline V gene. V lost 2 bases to trimming and J lost 2 bases, with 14 bases between them. The CDR3 is made up of 16 amino acids. Concerning this clone itself: The antigen remains undetermined.

Study findings and constraints: Possibly, clonal diversity was underestimated; donors were largely white British and included more females. Baseline seropositivity occurred in only a handful of AZD1222 recipients.

Sequenced by immunoSEQ multiplex PCR; TCRdb stores in-frame clones only, minus some. The sample lists around 130,000 clones; approximately 91% were seen once. This chain uses TRBV6-5 with TRBJ2-3; tentatively, D is TRBD1 or TRBD2 (5 bases each). The TCR sequence derives from an adult who received the AZD1222 COVID-19 vaccine. The sequencing here drew on peripheral blood, taken 28 days after the second AZD1222 dose. CDR3 amino acids: CASSYTPGGSTDTQYF. CDR3 DNA sequence: TGTGCCAGCAGTTACACACCTGGGGGATCCACAGATACGCAGTATTTT.